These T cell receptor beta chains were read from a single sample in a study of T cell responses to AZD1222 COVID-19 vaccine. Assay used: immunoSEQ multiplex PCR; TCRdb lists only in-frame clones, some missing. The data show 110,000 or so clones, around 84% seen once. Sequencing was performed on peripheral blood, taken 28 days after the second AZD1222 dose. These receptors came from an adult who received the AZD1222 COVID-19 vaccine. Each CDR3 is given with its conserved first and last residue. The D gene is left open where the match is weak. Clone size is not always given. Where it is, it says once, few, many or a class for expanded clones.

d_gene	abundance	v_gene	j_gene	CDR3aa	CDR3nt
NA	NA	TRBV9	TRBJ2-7	CASSVGSSYEQYF	TGTGCCAGCAGCGTAGGCTCCAGCTACGAGCAGTACTTC
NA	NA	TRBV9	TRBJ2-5	CASSPRTAQETQYF	TGTGCCAGCAGCCCCCGGACAGCGCAAGAGACCCAGTACTTC
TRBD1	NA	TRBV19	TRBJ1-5	CASNTGTGGYQPQHF	TGTGCCAGTAACACAGGGACAGGGGGGTATCAGCCCCAGCATTTT
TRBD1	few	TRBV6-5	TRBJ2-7	CASSRQGTPYEQYF	TGTGCCAGCAGTCGACAGGGTACCCCCTACGAGCAGTACTTC
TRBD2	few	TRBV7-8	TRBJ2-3	CASSLEAGWDTDTQYF	TGTGCCAGCAGCTTAGAAGCGGGGTGGGACACAGATACGCAGTATTTT
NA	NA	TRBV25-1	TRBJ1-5	CASSELGNNQPQHF	TGTGCCAGCAGTGAACTCGGCAACAATCAGCCCCAGCATTTT
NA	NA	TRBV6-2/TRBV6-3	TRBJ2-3	CASSSLYSRDSIPTDTQYF	TGTGCCAGCAGCTCCCTATATAGCCGGGACTCGATACCCACAGATACGCAGTATTTT
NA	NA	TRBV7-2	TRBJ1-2	CASSATGTGYGYTF	TGTGCCAGCAGCGCCACCGGGACGGGCTATGGCTACACCTTC
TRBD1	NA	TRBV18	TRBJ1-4	CASSPQANRGGKLFF	TGTGCCAGCTCACCACAAGCTAACAGGGGGGGAAAACTGTTTTTT
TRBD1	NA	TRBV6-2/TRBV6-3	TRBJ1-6	CASSRDRADNSPLHF	TGTGCCAGCAGTCGGGACAGGGCCGATAATTCACCCCTCCACTTT
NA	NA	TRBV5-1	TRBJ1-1	CASSPGTLENTEAFF	TGCGCCAGCAGCCCAGGGACACTGGAGAACACTGAAGCTTTCTTT
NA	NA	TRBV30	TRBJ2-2	CAWFLERTGELFF	TGTGCCTGGTTTCTCGAACGCACCGGGGAGCTGTTTTTT
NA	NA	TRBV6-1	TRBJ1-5	CASSEAGRIQPQHF	TGTGCCAGCAGTGAAGCAGGCAGAATACAGCCCCAGCATTTT
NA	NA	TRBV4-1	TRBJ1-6	CASSQAGANSPLHF	TGCGCCAGCAGCCAAGCTGGAGCAAATTCACCCCTCCACTTT
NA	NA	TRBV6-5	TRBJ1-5	CASSLDHRNQPQHF	TGTGCCAGCAGTTTGGACCACCGCAATCAGCCCCAGCATTTT
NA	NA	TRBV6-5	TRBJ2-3	CASREGPTDTQYF	TGTGCCAGCAGGGAGGGACCGACAGATACGCAGTATTTT
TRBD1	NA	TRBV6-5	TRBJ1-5	CASGTGGAEQPQHF	TGTGCCAGCGGAACAGGGGGCGCTGAACAGCCCCAGCATTTT
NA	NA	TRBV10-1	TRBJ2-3	CASSEDFTDTQYF	TGCGCCAGCAGTGAGGACTTCACAGATACGCAGTATTTT
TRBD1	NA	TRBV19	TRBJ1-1	CASSIPGQGEAEAFF	TGTGCCAGTAGTATTCCCGGACAGGGGGAGGCTGAAGCTTTCTTT
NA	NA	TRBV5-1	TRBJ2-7	CASSLVGLRSRSSYEQYF	TGCGCCAGCAGCTTGGTGGGTTTGCGCAGTCGAAGCTCCTACGAGCAGTACTTC
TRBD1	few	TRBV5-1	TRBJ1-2	CASSRTGRGYTF	TGCGCCAGCAGTCGGACAGGGAGAGGCTACACCTTC
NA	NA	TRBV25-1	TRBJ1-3	CASGTDPILHSGNTIYF	TGTGCCAGCGGAACAGATCCCATTCTACACTCTGGAAACACCATATATTTT
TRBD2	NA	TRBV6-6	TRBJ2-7	CASSYSGVAGAYEQYF	TGTGCCAGCAGTTACTCGGGGGTAGCGGGGGCCTACGAGCAGTACTTC
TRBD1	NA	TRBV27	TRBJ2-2	CASSPDRWGSGELFF	TGTGCCAGCAGTCCGGACAGGTGGGGCTCCGGGGAGCTGTTTTTT
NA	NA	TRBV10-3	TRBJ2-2	CAISGQVDQNTGELFF	TGTGCCATCAGCGGGCAAGTCGACCAAAACACCGGGGAGCTGTTTTTT
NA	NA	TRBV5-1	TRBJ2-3	CASSLVGAPSTDTQYF	TGCGCCAGCAGCTTGGTTGGGGCCCCTAGCACAGATACGCAGTATTTT
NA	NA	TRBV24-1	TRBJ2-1	CATSDQGTPRDEQFF	TGTGCCACCAGTGATCAGGGAACCCCGCGCGATGAGCAGTTCTTC
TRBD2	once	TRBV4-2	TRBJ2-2	CASQRGLAGDGELFF	TGTGCCAGCCAAAGGGGACTAGCGGGAGACGGGGAGCTGTTTTTT
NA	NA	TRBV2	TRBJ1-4	CASSEVTSGVANEKLFF	TGTGCCAGCAGTGAAGTGACCTCAGGGGTTGCTAATGAAAAACTGTTTTTT
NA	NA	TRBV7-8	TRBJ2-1	CASSGWRSAYNEQFF	TGTGCCAGCAGCGGTTGGCGGAGCGCCTACAATGAGCAGTTCTTC
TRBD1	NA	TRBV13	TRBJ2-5	CASGLMTGGGETQYF	TGTGCCAGCGGATTGATGACAGGGGGCGGGGAGACCCAGTACTTC
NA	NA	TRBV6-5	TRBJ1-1	CASREDTEAFF	TGTGCCAGCAGGGAGGACACTGAAGCTTTCTTT
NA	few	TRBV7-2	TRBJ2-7	CASSSRRAYEQYF	TGTGCCAGCAGCTCCCGCCGCGCCTACGAGCAGTACTTC
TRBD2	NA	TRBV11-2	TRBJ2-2	CASSSRGLAGDFGELFF	TGTGCCAGCAGCTCACGGGGACTAGCGGGAGACTTCGGGGAGCTGTTTTTT
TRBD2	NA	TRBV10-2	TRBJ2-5	CATLLAGAQTQYF	TGCGCCACCTTACTAGCGGGGGCACAGACCCAGTACTTC
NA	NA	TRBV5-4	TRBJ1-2	CASSSLYRARGYTF	TGTGCCAGCAGCTCGCTGTACAGGGCTCGCGGCTACACCTTC
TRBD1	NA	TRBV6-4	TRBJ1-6	CASSDQGGSPLHF	TGTGCCAGCAGTGACCAGGGGGGTTCACCCCTCCACTTT
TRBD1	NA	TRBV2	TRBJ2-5	CASSRDRGLGKTQYF	TGTGCCAGCAGCAGGGACAGGGGGCTCGGAAAGACCCAGTACTTC
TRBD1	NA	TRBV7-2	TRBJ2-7	CASRSPSWDRPYEQYF	TGTGCCAGCAGGTCTCCGAGTTGGGACAGACCCTACGAGCAGTACTTC
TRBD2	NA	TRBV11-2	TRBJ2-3	CASSLDQSGASDTQYF	TGTGCCAGCAGCTTAGATCAAAGCGGGGCTTCGGATACGCAGTATTTT
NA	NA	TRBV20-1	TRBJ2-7	CSASNYEQYF	TGCAGTGCTAGCAACTACGAGCAGTACTTC
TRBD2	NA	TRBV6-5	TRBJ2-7	CASSSRAGGSHEQYF	TGTGCCAGCAGTTCCCGAGCGGGAGGGTCGCACGAGCAGTACTTC
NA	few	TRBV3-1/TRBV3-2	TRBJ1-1	CASRLNLQRNTEAFF	TGTGCCAGCAGACTGAACCTTCAGAGGAACACTGAAGCTTTCTTT
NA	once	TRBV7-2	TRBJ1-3	CASSPQGLPRTIYF	TGTGCCAGCAGCCCCCAGGGACTCCCGAGGACCATATATTTT
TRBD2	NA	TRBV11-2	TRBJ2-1	CASSLTSGDDEQFF	TGTGCCAGCAGCTTAACTAGCGGGGACGATGAGCAGTTCTTC
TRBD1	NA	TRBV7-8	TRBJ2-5	CASSLRDRDQETQYF	TGTGCCAGCAGCCTCCGGGACAGGGACCAAGAGACCCAGTACTTC
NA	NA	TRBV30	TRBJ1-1	CAWSVHRGARNTEAFF	TGTGCCTGGAGTGTACACCGGGGGGCCAGGAACACTGAAGCTTTCTTT
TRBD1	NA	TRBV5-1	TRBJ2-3	CASSLGQGIDTQYF	TGCGCCAGCAGCTTGGGACAGGGAATAGATACGCAGTATTTT
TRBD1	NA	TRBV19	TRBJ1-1	CASTGQGFAEAFF	TGTGCCAGTACGGGACAGGGTTTCGCTGAAGCTTTCTTT
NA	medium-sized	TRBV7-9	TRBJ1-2	CASSLAQQDHGYTF	TGTGCCAGCAGCTTAGCGCAACAGGATCATGGCTACACCTTC
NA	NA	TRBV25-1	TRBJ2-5	CASSPTAAETQYF	TGTGCCAGCAGCCCCACAGCGGCCGAGACCCAGTACTTC
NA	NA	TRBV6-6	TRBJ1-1	CASTLSSEGTEAFF	TGTGCCAGCACTCTGAGCTCAGAAGGCACTGAAGCTTTCTTT
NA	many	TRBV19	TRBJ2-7	CASSIATIDGPYEQYF	TGTGCCAGTAGTATAGCAACGATCGACGGACCCTACGAGCAGTACTTC
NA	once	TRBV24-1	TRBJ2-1	CATSVAGVYNEQFF	TGTGCCACCAGTGTAGCCGGGGTCTACAATGAGCAGTTCTTC
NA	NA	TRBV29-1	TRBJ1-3	CSAAVVSASGNTIYF	TGCAGCGCTGCCGTGGTTTCAGCCTCTGGAAACACCATATATTTT
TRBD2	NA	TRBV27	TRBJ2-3	CASSPLAGEADTQYF	TGTGCCAGCAGTCCGCTAGCGGGAGAAGCAGATACGCAGTATTTT
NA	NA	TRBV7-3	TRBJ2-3	CASSFPPDTQYF	TGTGCCAGCAGCTTTCCACCGGATACGCAGTATTTT
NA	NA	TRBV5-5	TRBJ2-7	CASSPPGNYEQYF	TGTGCCAGCAGCCCCCCGGGAAACTACGAGCAGTACTTC
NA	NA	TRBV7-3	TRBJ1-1	CASSSGSNTEAFF	TGTGCCAGCAGCTCTGGCTCGAACACTGAAGCTTTCTTT